The clone carrying this T cell receptor (beta chain) has more than one count but fewer than ten. Its matching antigen is unknown. An Oncomine TCR Beta short-read assay was used to sequence the DNA from cultured CD4+ T cells. TCRdb passed the PCR reads through MiXCR, listing each CDR3 protein once. The table has about 20,000 distinct CDR3 sequences, 45% to 70% seen once. This specimen belongs to a study of vaccination and CD4 T cells after COVID-19. Overall study: The stimulus for the cells was overlapping spike peptides derived from SARS-CoV-2, HCoV-NL63, HCoV-OC43 and HCoV-229E.

The treatment denotes: roughly 11-day PBMC culture with coronavirus spike peptide pools or control peptides (ViraFEST assay). The germline V and J ends were trimmed by 5 bases and 1 base, with 16 bases remaining between them. Per the germline V gene, CDR1 is SGHTA and CDR2 is FQGNSA. The CDR3 has 16 amino acids. The sample consisted of CD4+ T cells from blood, cultured in vitro. V and J are TRBV7-2 and TRBJ2-3; D might be TRBD2 (6 bases). The sequence came from a human donor who had recovered from COVID-19. In DNA, the CDR3 is TGTGCCAGCAGCCCCCGACAGTCGGGAGGCACAGATACGCAGTATTTT. This gives the protein CASSPRQSGGTDTQYF.